The rows below give T cell receptor beta chains drawn from one sample of a study of cytomegalovirus exposure and HLA in healthy donors. Assay used: immunoSEQ multiplex PCR; TCRdb lists only in-frame clones, some missing. The sample shows about 150,000 clones, roughly 83% of them seen only once. The material sequenced was PBMCs. The receptors were gathered from a human donor in good health. The CDR3 runs from the conserved cysteine through the conserved F or W. D genes are given only for firm matches. Rows give clone size only sometimes, using once, few, many, or a class for an expanded clone.

clone_size	v_call	d_call	j_call	cdr3_aa	cdr3_nt
once	TRBV11-2	NA	TRBJ2-2	CASSLSGGELFF	TGTGCCAGCAGCTTGTCCGGCGGGGAGCTGTTTTTT
NA	TRBV5-1	NA	TRBJ1-3	CASSLARGNTIYF	TGCGCCAGCAGCTTGGCGAGGGGAAACACCATATATTTT
NA	TRBV28	TRBD2	TRBJ2-5	CASSLVGGRLGETQYF	TGTGCCAGCAGTTTAGTGGGCGGGAGATTAGGGGAGACCCAGTACTTC
NA	TRBV19	NA	TRBJ1-1	CASSIVPALGGTEAFF	TGTGCCAGTAGTATAGTTCCGGCTCTCGGGGGCACTGAAGCTTTCTTT
NA	TRBV7-8	NA	TRBJ1-1	CASSRRGRVNTEAFF	TGTGCCAGCAGCCGGAGGGGCAGGGTCAACACTGAAGCTTTCTTT
few	TRBV5-4	NA	TRBJ2-7	CASSLEGPGEQYF	TGTGCCAGCAGCTTGGAGGGCCCGGGGGAGCAGTACTTC
NA	TRBV5-5	TRBD2	TRBJ2-1	CASSFSGPSSYNEQFF	TGTGCCAGCAGCTTTAGCGGGCCGAGCTCCTACAATGAGCAGTTCTTC
NA	TRBV18	TRBD2	TRBJ2-3	CASSPGLAPDTQYF	TGTGCCAGCTCACCCGGACTAGCTCCGGATACGCAGTATTTT
few	TRBV6-5	NA	TRBJ1-1	CASSYSSGMGTEAFF	TGTGCCAGCAGTTACTCGTCGGGGATGGGCACTGAAGCTTTCTTT
NA	TRBV29-1	NA	TRBJ1-2	CSVESRPYGYTF	TGCAGCGTTGAGTCCCGTCCCTATGGCTACACCTTC
NA	TRBV5-4	NA	TRBJ2-7	CASSLGDEQYF	TGTGCCAGCAGCTTGGGCGACGAGCAGTACTTC
NA	TRBV4-3	TRBD2	TRBJ2-1	CASSQGRGAPNEQFF	TGCGCCAGCAGCCAAGGGCGGGGGGCGCCTAATGAGCAGTTCTTC
NA	TRBV5-4	NA	TRBJ1-2	CASSLGQVDYGYTF	TGTGCCAGCAGCTTGGGGCAAGTCGACTATGGCTACACCTTC
NA	TRBV19	NA	TRBJ1-4	CASSIGPGFNEKLFF	TGTGCCAGTAGTATAGGTCCGGGGTTTAATGAAAAACTGTTTTTT
NA	TRBV19	TRBD1	TRBJ2-7	CASSAPDRVYEQYF	TGTGCCAGTAGTGCCCCGGACAGGGTCTACGAGCAGTACTTC
NA	TRBV6-5	NA	TRBJ2-2	CASSLDIANTGELFF	TGTGCCAGCAGTCTGGACATCGCGAACACCGGGGAGCTGTTTTTT
NA	TRBV6-1	NA	TRBJ1-5	CASSGEGLGNQPQHF	TGTGCCAGCAGTGGGGAGGGGTTGGGCAATCAGCCCCAGCATTTT
NA	TRBV2	TRBD2	TRBJ2-1	CASRGLAGGNEQFF	TGTGCCAGCAGGGGACTAGCGGGAGGTAATGAGCAGTTCTTC
NA	TRBV19	NA	TRBJ2-1	CASSIDLGEQFF	TGTGCCAGTAGTATAGATCTCGGGGAGCAGTTCTTC
few	TRBV6-5	NA	TRBJ1-6	CASSPPGLGKSPLHF	TGTGCCAGCAGTCCACCGGGACTGGGCAAATCACCCCTCCACTTT
NA	TRBV7-9	TRBD1	TRBJ2-1	CASSTGQGIRSYNEQFF	TGTGCCAGCAGCACAGGACAGGGGATCAGGAGCTACAATGAGCAGTTCTTC
NA	TRBV5-5	TRBD2	TRBJ2-1	CASSSTSGGAYNEQFF	TGTGCCAGCAGCTCGACTAGCGGGGGGGCGTACAATGAGCAGTTCTTC
NA	TRBV15	NA	TRBJ1-1	CATKRIGNTEAFF	TGTGCCACCAAAAGAATCGGGAACACTGAAGCTTTCTTT
NA	TRBV30	TRBD1	TRBJ1-4	CAWSPWTGSNEKLFF	TGTGCCTGGAGTCCATGGACAGGAAGTAATGAAAAACTGTTTTTT
NA	TRBV5-6	NA	TRBJ1-2	CASSLGGRPYGYTF	TGTGCCAGCAGCTTGGGGGGCCGCCCCTATGGCTACACCTTC
NA	TRBV9	NA	TRBJ1-1	CASSIDDGTEAFF	TGTGCCAGCAGCATAGATGACGGGACTGAAGCTTTCTTT
NA	TRBV4-2	NA	TRBJ1-2	CASSQDLGQSSNYGYTF	TGTGCCAGCAGCCAAGATCTGGGGCAGAGTTCTAACTATGGCTACACCTTC
NA	TRBV11-3	TRBD2	TRBJ2-1	CASSASSGRAIEQFF	TGTGCCAGCAGCGCGTCTAGCGGGAGGGCCATTGAGCAGTTCTTC
NA	TRBV6-1	TRBD1	TRBJ1-5	CASLNRGSNQPQHF	TGTGCCAGTCTGAACAGGGGGAGCAATCAGCCCCAGCATTTT
NA	TRBV7-8	NA	TRBJ2-3	CASSLAAGTSTDTQYF	TGTGCCAGCAGCTTAGCAGCGGGCACTAGCACAGATACGCAGTATTTT
NA	TRBV5-1	NA	TRBJ1-3	CASSLEGAWGNTIYF	TGCGCCAGCAGCTTAGAAGGGGCGTGGGGAAACACCATATATTTT
NA	TRBV6-6	NA	TRBJ1-4	CASTLPPLAKLFF	TGTGCCAGCACCTTACCCCCATTGGCCAAACTGTTTTTT
once	TRBV7-6	NA	TRBJ1-3	CASSLYLSGNTIYF	TGTGCCAGCAGCTTATATCTCTCTGGAAACACCATATATTTT
NA	TRBV6-5	NA	TRBJ2-3	CASSYGPRTHGGQYF	TGTGCCAGCAGTTACGGCCCCCGGACACACGGGGGGCAGTATTTT
few	TRBV7-2	NA	TRBJ1-2	CASSQTGSGGYGYTF	TGTGCCAGCAGCCAGACAGGATCGGGCGGCTATGGCTACACCTTC
NA	TRBV9	NA	TRBJ1-5	CASSDTGNSNQPQHF	TGTGCCAGCAGCGACACAGGGAATAGCAATCAGCCCCAGCATTTT
once	TRBV28	NA	TRBJ2-7	CASRNRVLRALTYEQYF	TGTGCCAGCAGGAACAGGGTTCTGCGGGCGTTAACCTACGAGCAGTACTTC
NA	TRBV19	NA	TRBJ2-1	CASSPNRRINEQFF	TGTGCCAGTAGTCCGAATCGGCGGATCAATGAGCAGTTCTTC
NA	TRBV5-8	NA	TRBJ1-6	CASSLWGRGSPLHF	TGTGCCAGCAGCTTGTGGGGGAGGGGGTCACCCCTCCACTTT
NA	TRBV20-1	TRBD1	TRBJ2-1	CSARDRYQFF	TGCAGTGCTAGGGACAGGTACCAGTTCTTC
NA	TRBV7-8	NA	TRBJ1-5	CASSLATGKGNQPQHF	TGTGCCAGCAGCTTAGCAACAGGGAAGGGCAATCAGCCCCAGCATTTT
NA	TRBV9	NA	TRBJ2-1	CASGGGVDHEQFF	TGTGCCAGCGGCGGCGGGGTGGATCATGAGCAGTTCTTC
NA	TRBV25-1	NA	TRBJ1-2	CASSEYEGIGYPF	TGTGCCAGCAGTGAATATGAGGGAATTGGCTACCCCTTC
NA	TRBV5-1	NA	TRBJ1-4	CASSFLAGEKLFF	TGCGCCAGCAGCTTTTTGGCTGGTGAAAAACTGTTTTTT